This T cell receptor beta chain comes out of a study of blood T cell repertoires in COVID-19. Study overall: From the United States, Italy and Spain came samples of acute and convalescent COVID-19. From T cells, B-cell-depleted T cells, or PBMCs came the material, which was cDNA or gDNA.

V was pared by 2 bases and J by 4 bases, with 8 bases between. The CDR3 is made up of 13 amino acids. The germline V gene has CDR1 SGHVS and CDR2 FQNEAQ. This clone was seen only a few times. Methods used by the authors: For nucleated cells, counts were estimated from reference gene primer amplification. Repertoires were generated with immunoSEQ multiplex PCR, while TCRdb's copy carries only in-frame clones and drops some. Clonal size and the V and J genes are those of that table, whereas D and trimming came from the DNA. The table includes some 390,000 clones, 85% to 90% detected once. Sequenced material: peripheral blood. The J gene is TRBJ1-1, the V gene TRBV7-8, with D uncertain. This clonotype was obtained from a human donor in a cohort sampled during active COVID-19. The CDR3 here is CASSLSRGTEAFF. CDR3 bases: TGTGCCAGCAGCTTAAGTCGCGGCACTGAAGCTTTCTTT. The whole variable domain, remainder taken from reference TRBV7-8 and TRBJ1-1, is GAGVSQSPRYKVAKRGQDVALRCDPISGHVSLFWYQQALGQGPEFLTYFQNEAQLDKSGLPSDRFFAERPEGSVSTLKIQRTQQEDSAVYLCASSLSRGTEAFFGQGTRLTVV.